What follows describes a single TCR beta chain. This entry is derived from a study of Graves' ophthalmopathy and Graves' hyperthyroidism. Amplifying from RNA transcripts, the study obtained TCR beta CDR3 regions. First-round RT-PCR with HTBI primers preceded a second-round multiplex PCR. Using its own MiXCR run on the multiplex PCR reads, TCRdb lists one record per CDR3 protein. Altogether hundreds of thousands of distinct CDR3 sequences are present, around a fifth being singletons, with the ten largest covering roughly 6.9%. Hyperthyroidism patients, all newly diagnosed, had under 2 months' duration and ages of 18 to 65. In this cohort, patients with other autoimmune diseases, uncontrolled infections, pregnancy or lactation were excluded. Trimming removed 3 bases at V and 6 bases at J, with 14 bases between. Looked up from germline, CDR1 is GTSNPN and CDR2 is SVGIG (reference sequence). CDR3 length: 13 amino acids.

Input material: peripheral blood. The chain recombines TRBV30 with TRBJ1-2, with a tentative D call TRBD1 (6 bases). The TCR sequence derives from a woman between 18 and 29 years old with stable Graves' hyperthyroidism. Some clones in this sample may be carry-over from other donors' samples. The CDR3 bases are TGTGCCTGGAGGATACCAGGGGCCAATGGCTACACCTTC. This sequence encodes CAWRIPGANGYTF. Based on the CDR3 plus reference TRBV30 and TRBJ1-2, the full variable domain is SQTIHQWPATLVQPVGSPLSLECTVEGTSNPNLYWYRQAAGRGLQLLFYSVGIGQISSEVPQNLSASRPQDRQFILSSKKLLLSDSGFYLCAWRIPGANGYTFGSGTRLTVV.